In its sample, the clone carrying this T cell receptor beta chain was seen a few times. Its specificity is not known. Germline V CDR1 and CDR2: LNHNV, YYDKDF (reference sequence). V dropped 7 bases and J dropped 6; count of bases not matched to a gene: 9. The CDR3 contains 14 residues. This sample is drawn from a study of T cells after yellow fever vaccination. Across the study: Low-cell-number fractions were prepared with SMART-Seq v4 Ultra Low Input.

Regarding the study as a whole: After the booster, 96% of CD4 and more than 75% of CD8 primary-response clones were re-detected.

TCRdb recomputed calls from the 5' RACE reads with MiXCR, one row per CDR3 protein. The sample holds 300,000 to 400,000 distinct CDR3 sequences, 8.7% seen once. The material sequenced was PBMCs, taken on the day of the first yellow fever vaccination. V and J are TRBV15 and TRBJ2-1, with 7 bases fitting TRBD1. The receptor's source is a man younger than 35 who received the YFV17D yellow fever vaccine. The CDR3 loop reads CATTPGGLGNEQFF. The CDR3 coding sequence is TGTGCCACCACCCCAGGGGGTCTAGGCAATGAGCAGTTCTTC.